Shown below are 2 T cell receptor beta chains from a single sample sequenced in a study of T cell responses to AZD1222 COVID-19 vaccine. Assay: immunoSEQ multiplex PCR; the TCRdb copy retains only in-frame clones and omits some. The repertoire holds about 150,000 clones, with roughly nine tenths as singletons. The specimen was peripheral blood, collected 28 days after the second AZD1222 dose. These receptors were taken from an adult who received the AZD1222 COVID-19 vaccine.

The CDR3 reads CASSPGLVDEQFF. The CDR3 DNA sequence: TGTGCCAGCAGCCCGGGACTAGTTGATGAGCAGTTCTTC. The J gene is TRBJ2-1, the V gene TRBV7-6; 8 positions agree with TRBD2. Germline V gene data show CDR1 as SGHVS and CDR2 as FNYEAQ. Trimming at V came to 5 bases and at J to 8 bases, leaving 5 bases not matched to a gene. The CDR3 length is 13 residues.

V and J are TRBV15 and TRBJ1-6, with D unclear. Trimming left V 0 bases short and J 0 bases short, with 12 bases between. Germline V CDR1 and CDR2: LNHNV, YYDKDF (reference sequence). This CDR3 spans 18 amino acids. The CDR3 DNA reads as TGTGCCACCAGCAGAGAAAGTCAACGGAGCTCCTATAATTCACCCCTCCACTTT. This gives the protein CATSRESQRSSYNSPLHF.